This entry lists 14 T cell receptor beta chains sequenced from one sample in a study of T cells in Graves' hyperthyroidism and ophthalmopathy. It was RNA transcripts that yielded the amplified TCR beta CDR3 regions. RT-PCR in the first round (using the HTBI primer set) targeted the TCR CDR3. MiXCR, run by TCRdb on the multiplex PCR reads, gives a single entry per CDR3 protein. The table records about 740,000 distinct CDR3 sequences, approximately 15% of them present only once. Specimen: blood. Receptor source: a woman between 18 and 29 years old with Graves' hyperthyroidism.

This clonotype was detected a few times. V is TRBV2 and J is TRBJ1-5, with D possibly TRBD1 on 6 matching bases. V gave up 7 bases and J gave up 3 bases, with 10 bases separating them. The CDR3 spans 13 residues. Germline assignment: CDR1 SNHLY and CDR2 FYNNEI. The CDR3 DNA sequence: TGTGCCAGCATAGGGGGGCCCAATCAGCCCCAGCATTTT. This translates into CASIGGPNQPQHF.

This clonotype was detected many times. The chain links TRBV3-1 to TRBJ2-7; D not certain. This CDR3 is built from 12 residues. The germline V gene has CDR1 LGHDT and CDR2 YNNKEL (reference sequence). V dropped 2 bases and J dropped 4 bases, with 6 bases sitting between them. The CDR3 loop reads CASSQRTYEQYF. The DNA for the CDR3 is TGTGCCAGCAGCCAACGAACTTACGAGCAGTACTTC.

In this sample, this clonotype turned up many times. The J gene is TRBJ1-3, the V gene TRBV18; D gene unclear. The CDR3 covers 16 residues. The germline V gene encodes CDR1 KGHSH and CDR2 LQKENI. Trimming stripped 2 bases from V and 0 bases from J, with 11 bases between. The CDR3 DNA follows: TGTGCCAGCTCACCAGACGGGCTACGCTCTGGAAACACCATATATTTT. It is translated as CASSPDGLRSGNTIYF. The full variable domain, rest sourced from reference TRBV18 and TRBJ1-3, is NAGVMQNPRHLVRRRGQEARLRCSPMKGHSHVYWYRQLPEEGLKFMVYLQKENIIDESGMPKERFSAEFPKEGPSILRIQQVVRGDSAAYFCASSPDGLRSGNTIYFGEGSWLTVV.

This clonotype was observed at least ten times. The CDR3 region is CASRDLGTGGDYTF. In DNA, the CDR3 is TGTGCCAGCCGCGACCTCGGGACAGGCGGCGACTACACCTTC. This chain joins TRBV6-1 and TRBJ1-2; 8 bases are shared with TRBD1. The length of the CDR3 is 14 residues. Germline trimming cut 8 bases from V and 10 bases from J; bases unmatched to any gene: 15. Germline V gene sequence: CDR1 MNHNS, CDR2 SASEGT.

The chain is built from TRBV11-2 and TRBJ2-1, with D perhaps matching TRBD1 or TRBD2 (6 bases each). V lost 6 bases and J lost 6, with 15 bases in between. The CDR3 covers 14 residues. Per the germline V gene, CDR1 is SGHAT and CDR2 is FQNNGV. CDR3 coding DNA: TGTGCCAGCAGGGACAGTAGCGGTCCCAATGAGCAGTTCTTC. It encodes CASRDSSGPNEQFF.

In this sample, this clonotype turned up many times. The chain recombines TRBV19 with TRBJ1-1, with a tentative D call TRBD1 (5 bases). CDR3 length: 13 residues. Germline V CDR1 and CDR2: LNHDA, SQIVND (reference sequence). Trimming took 3 bases from V and 7 from J, leaving 12 bases between them. For the CDR3, the DNA is TGTGCCAGTAGTATTCGGGACGGACTTGAAGCTTTCTTT. Its translation is CASSIRDGLEAFF.

The chain combines TRBV5-1 with TRBJ2-5, with D unresolved. V lost 0 bases and J 5 bases, leaving 8 bases between the germline ends. The germline CDR1 and CDR2 sequences are SGHRS and YFSETQ. The CDR3 loop spans 13 amino acids. CDR3 DNA: TGCGCCAGCAGCTTGGCCTTGGGGGAGACCCAGTACTTC. Amino acids: CASSLALGETQYF. Filled out from reference TRBV5-1 and TRBJ2-5, the complete variable domain reads KAGVTQTPRYLIKTRGQQVTLSCSPISGHRSVSWYQQTPGQGLQFLFEYFSETQRNKGNFPGRFSGRQFSNSRSEMNVSTLELGDSALYLCASSLALGETQYFGPGTRLLVL.

This clonotype was detected many times. The J gene is TRBJ2-7, the V gene TRBV6-1; the D is unclear. V dropped 6 bases and J dropped 5 bases, with 11 bases sitting between them. The CDR3 is 12 amino acids. Germline CDR1 is MNHNS and CDR2 is SASEGT. DNA of the CDR3: TGTGCCAGCAGGTCTCAGCTCGACGAGCAGTACTTC. This translates into CASRSQLDEQYF.

This chain joins TRBV20-1 and TRBJ2-7; 8 bases match TRBD2. V trimming: 6 bases; J trimming: 5 bases; junction bases outside the gene matches: 18. The CDR3 contains 16 residues. The germline V gene has CDR1 DFQATT and CDR2 SNEGSKA (reference sequence). The CDR3 loop reads CSACSGPSGSINEQYF. DNA of the CDR3: TGCAGTGCGTGTAGCGGGCCCAGCGGGAGCATCAACGAGCAGTACTTC.

CDR3 in DNA: TGCAGTGCCGGGAAGGGACAGGGCCACGAAAAACTGTTTTTT. Amino acids: CSAGKGQGHEKLFF. J is TRBJ1-4 and V is TRBV20-1; 9 bases map to TRBD1. Germline trimming cut 6 bases from V and 8 bases from J; bases unmatched to any gene: 10. The CDR3 has 14 residues. CDR1 and CDR2 from the germline V gene are DFQATT and SNEGSKA (reference sequence).

This clonotype was picked up one time. The chain combines TRBV12-3 or TRBV12-4 with TRBJ2-4, with 8 bases fitting TRBD1. The CDR3 is 15 residues long. The trim removed 7 bases at V and 0 bases at J, leaving 5 bases unmatched. The CDR3 loop is CASTPTGAAKNIQYF. DNA of the CDR3: TGTGCCAGCACCCCGACAGGGGCAGCCAAAAACATTCAGTACTTC.

This clonotype was observed a handful of times. The V gene is TRBV7-2, the J gene TRBJ2-6; D is uncertain. V was shortened by 0 bases and J by 2 bases, with 8 bases between the two germline ends. The CDR3 is 16 residues long. CDR1 SGHTA and CDR2 FQGNSA come from the germline V gene. CDR3 region: CASSLALGPGANVLTF. CDR3 DNA sequence: TGTGCCAGCAGCTTAGCCCTCGGTCCTGGGGCCAACGTCCTGACTTTC.

This clonotype was detected ten times or more. This chain links TRBV28 with TRBJ2-7, with D possibly TRBD2 on 7 matching bases. V lost 2 bases to trimming and J lost 3 bases, with 23 bases between them. The germline V gene encodes CDR1 MDHEN and CDR2 SYDVKM. The CDR3 length is 18 residues. The CDR3 loop reads CASSLIVGGAPFNYEQYF. The CDR3 DNA reads as TGTGCCAGCAGTTTAATAGTGGGGGGGGCGCCATTCAACTACGAGCAGTACTTC.

This clonotype was recorded many times. The rearrangement links TRBV7-2 to TRBJ1-3, with D unclear. Germline CDR1 SGHTA, CDR2 FQGNSA. Deletions cut 7 bases from V and 0 bases from J, with 10 bases between. CDR3 length equals 14 residues. CDR3 coding DNA: TGTGCCAGCACTTATGACTTCTCTGGAAACACCATATATTTT. This encodes CASTYDFSGNTIYF.